One and the same sample provided the 10 T cell receptor beta chains below, sequenced in a study of T cell responses to AZD1222 COVID-19 vaccine. The protocol was immunoSEQ multiplex PCR, while the TCRdb copy is restricted to in-frame clones and leaves out a portion. The table has about 100,000 clones, roughly nine tenths seen once. Source: peripheral blood, taken 28 days after the second AZD1222 dose. The source of these receptors is an adult who received the AZD1222 COVID-19 vaccine.

CDR3 loop: CASSLPAKYGYTF. CDR3 sequence (DNA): TGTGCCAGCAGCTTGCCCGCGAAGTATGGCTACACCTTC. The chain is built from TRBV5-4 and TRBJ1-2; D is undetermined. There are 13 residues in the CDR3. Germline-derived CDR1 and CDR2 are SGHNT and YYREEE (reference sequence). V was cut by 1 base and J by 5 bases, with 9 bases left in between.

The V and J genes are TRBV6-5 and TRBJ1-6; no definite D call. V lost 6 bases and J lost 7, with 16 bases in between. Germline CDR1 is MNHEY and CDR2 is SVGAGI. The CDR3 runs 15 residues. The CDR3 reads CASRAGPRGNSPLHF. In DNA form, the CDR3 reads TGTGCCAGCAGAGCCGGGCCCCGCGGGAATTCACCCCTCCACTTT.

The chain links TRBV4-1 to TRBJ1-5, with D hard to call. The CDR3 extends over 13 amino acids. Trimming took 3 bases from V and 2 from J, leaving 5 bases between them. The germline V gene encodes CDR1 MGHRA and CDR2 YSYEKL. Here the CDR3 DNA reads TGCGCCAGCAGCCAGGGTGGCAATCAGCCCCAGCATTTT. As protein: CASSQGGNQPQHF.

This rearrangement joins TRBV6-1 to TRBJ1-2; D perhaps matches TRBD1 (5 bases). The V end lost 1 base, the J end lost 2 bases, and 8 bases lay between the germline ends. From germline, CDR1 is MNHNS and CDR2 SASEGT. The CDR3 sequence is 14 residues long. The CDR3 region is CASSEGQRNYGYTF. DNA of the CDR3: TGTGCCAGCAGTGAAGGACAGAGAAACTATGGCTACACCTTC.

This clone came up once. This rearrangement joins TRBV10-3 to TRBJ1-6; 9 nucleotides align to TRBD1. Germline-derived CDR1 and CDR2 are ENHRY and SYGVKD. V lost 6 bases to trimming and J lost 9 bases; unmatched junction nucleotides: 6. This CDR3 is 14 amino acids long. The CDR3 region has the DNA TGTGCCATCAGACAGGGGGCTTTGGGTTCACCCCTCCACTTT. Translating gives CAIRQGALGSPLHF.

This clone was detected once. The V call is TRBV6-5, the J call TRBJ2-2, with D uncertain. Deletions cut 2 bases from V and 6 bases from J, with 4 bases between. CDR1 is MNHEY, CDR2 SVGAGI, per germline. CDR3 length: 12 amino acids. CDR3: CASSYGAGELFF. The CDR3 DNA sequence: TGTGCCAGCAGTTACGGGGCCGGGGAGCTGTTTTTT.

The V call is TRBV4-1, the J call TRBJ1-6, with 9 bases aligning to TRBD1. V dropped 1 base and J dropped 9; count of bases not matched to a gene: 7. There are 16 residues in the CDR3. Germline assignment: CDR1 MGHRA and CDR2 YSYEKL. The CDR3 here is CASSQGNGQGSSPLHF. For the CDR3, the DNA is TGCGCCAGCAGCCAAGGTAACGGACAGGGGAGTTCACCCCTCCACTTT.

The genes are TRBV7-2 and TRBJ1-4; D remains unclear. The germline V and J ends were trimmed by 4 bases and 5 bases, with 14 bases remaining between them. Germline CDR1 reads SGHTA; CDR2 reads FQGNSA. This CDR3 has 15 residues. The CDR3 protein is CASSSPLDPNEKLFF. CDR3 DNA: TGTGCCAGCAGCTCCCCTCTCGACCCAAATGAAAAACTGTTTTTT.

This clone was counted only a few times. The V call is TRBV7-2, the J call TRBJ2-3; maybe TRBD1 (6 bases). Trimming removed 0 bases at V and 4 bases at J, with 11 bases between. Germline V gene lookup returns CDR1 SGHTA and CDR2 FQGNSA. This CDR3 contains 15 residues. CDR3 nucleotide sequence: TGTGCCAGCAGCTTAGCCTGGGGGCCGGCAGATACGCAGTATTTT. This codes for CASSLAWGPADTQYF.

This chain uses TRBV12-3 or TRBV12-4 with TRBJ2-1; D is unclear. The CDR3 contains 12 residues. V lost 6 bases to trimming and J lost 4 bases, with 7 bases between them. CDR3 in amino acids: CASSPRYNEQFF. The DNA of the CDR3 is TGTGCCAGCAGCCCACGGTACAATGAGCAGTTCTTC.